The subject of this entry is one T cell receptor (beta chain). Antigen unknown. An end of the junction differs from the germline gene, which may be a read error. This entry belongs to a study of blood T cells in healthy people across ages. Whole-study results and caveats: PBMC samples, being unsorted, prevented any conclusive comparison of naive and antigen-experienced cells.

The CDR3 consists of 16 residues. Alongside a J-beta primer mix, a sample-barcoded 5' primer served in a second PCR lasting about 7 to 11 cycles. Template switching added a 12-random-nucleotide identifier to every cDNA molecule. TCRdb recomputed calls from the 5' RACE reads with MiXCR, one row per CDR3 protein. This table has about 670,000 distinct CDR3 sequences, less than 45% appearing once. Whenever a sample was processed, at least 7 million PBMCs were isolated. The authors extracted at least 5 micrograms of total RNA per sample. Material for sequencing was blood. This receptor was identified in an elderly man in good health. The genes are TRBV12-3 or TRBV12-4 and TRBJ2-1; TRBD2 is a possible D gene (7 bases). This chain's CDR3 is CASRPSGGGTYNGQFF. In DNA, the CDR3 is TGTGCCAGCAGACCTAGCGGAGGGGGGACCTACAATGGGCAGTTCTTC.